Below are 5 T cell receptor beta chains sequenced from a single sample in a study of shared clonotypes between healthy human individuals. Repertoires were generated with immunoSEQ multiplex PCR, while TCRdb's copy carries only in-frame clones and drops some. The sample lists more than 2,000,000 clones; approximately 95% were seen once. Sequenced sample: naive CD4+ T cells from PBMCs. The sample's subset: CD45RA+ positively selected. The receptor set was obtained from a man younger than 30 in good health. Some clones in this sample may be carry-over from other donors' samples.

This clone was counted once. The rearrangement joins TRBV7-2 to TRBJ1-5; 12 bases match TRBD1. The germline V gene encodes CDR1 SGHTA and CDR2 FQGNSA. V was clipped by 5 bases and J by 6 bases; unmatched bases: 8. The CDR3 is made up of 16 amino acids. CDR3 sequence reads: CASSRSGTGGFQPQHF. CDR3 bases: TGTGCCAGCAGCCGATCGGGGACAGGGGGCTTTCAGCCCCAGCATTTT.

Only one count was recorded for this clone. The sample contains more than one DNA sequence encoding this CDR3. The chain employs TRBV5-1 and TRBJ2-1; D is uncertain. The V gene's germline CDR1 is SGHRS and CDR2 YFSETQ. Trimming took off 0 bases at V and 6 bases at J, with 16 bases between the two ends. The CDR3 has 16 residues. The CDR3 loop reads CASSLAVGSSPNEQFF. The CDR3 nucleotides are TGCGCCAGCAGCTTGGCCGTCGGATCCTCGCCCAATGAGCAGTTCTTC.

This rearrangement joins TRBV5-1 to TRBJ2-3; TRBD2 matches at 10 bases. V shed 2 bases and J 2 bases; nucleotides not matched to a gene: 8. The CDR3 is made up of 17 amino acids. Per the germline V gene, CDR1 is SGHRS and CDR2 is YFSETQ. The CDR3 DNA reads as TGCGCCAGCAGCTTCATTCCAGGACTAGCGGACACAGATACGCAGTATTTT. Translation: CASSFIPGLADTDTQYF.

V is TRBV2 and J is TRBJ2-2, with no clear D. The V and J ends lost 4 bases and 6 bases respectively, with 12 bases between them. Germline CDR1 SNHLY, CDR2 FYNNEI. This CDR3 has 14 residues. For the CDR3, the DNA is TGTGCCAGCAGTGTCAGAACCATGGCCGGGGAGCTGTTTTTT. Translated, it gives CASSVRTMAGELFF.

The chain combines TRBV19 with TRBJ2-2; perhaps TRBD2 as D (6 bases). Germline-derived CDR1 and CDR2 are LNHDA and SQIVND (reference sequence). This CDR3 comprises 11 residues. Between the trimmed V and J ends, which lost 10 bases and 13 bases, there was a span of 16 bases. Here the CDR3 reads CATARAGTLFF. CDR3 bases: TGTGCCACCGCTCGGGCGGGAACGCTGTTTTTT.